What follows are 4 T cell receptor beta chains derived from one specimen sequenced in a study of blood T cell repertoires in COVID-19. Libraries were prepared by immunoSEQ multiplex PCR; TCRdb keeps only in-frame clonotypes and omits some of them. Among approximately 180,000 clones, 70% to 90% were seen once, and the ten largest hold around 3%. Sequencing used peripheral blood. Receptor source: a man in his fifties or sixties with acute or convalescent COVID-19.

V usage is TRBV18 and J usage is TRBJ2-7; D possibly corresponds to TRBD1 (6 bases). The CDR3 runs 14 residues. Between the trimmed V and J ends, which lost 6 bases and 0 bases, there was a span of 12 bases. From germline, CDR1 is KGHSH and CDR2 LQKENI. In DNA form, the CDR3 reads TGTGCCAGCTCGGAACTAGGGGGCTCCTACGAGCAGTACTTC. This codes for CASSELGGSYEQYF.

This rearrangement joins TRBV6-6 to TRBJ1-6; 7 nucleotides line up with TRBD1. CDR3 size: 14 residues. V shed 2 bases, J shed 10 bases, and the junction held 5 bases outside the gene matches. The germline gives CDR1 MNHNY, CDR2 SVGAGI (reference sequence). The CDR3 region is CASSYRDSGSPLHF. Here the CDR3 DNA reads TGTGCCAGCAGTTACAGGGACAGTGGATCACCCCTCCACTTT.

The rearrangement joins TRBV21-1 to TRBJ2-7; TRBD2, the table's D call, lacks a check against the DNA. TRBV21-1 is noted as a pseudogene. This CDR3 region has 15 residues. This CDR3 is CARQPRETGPYEQYF. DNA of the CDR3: TGTGCCAGACAACCACGGGAGACGGGTCCCTACGAGCAGTACTTC.

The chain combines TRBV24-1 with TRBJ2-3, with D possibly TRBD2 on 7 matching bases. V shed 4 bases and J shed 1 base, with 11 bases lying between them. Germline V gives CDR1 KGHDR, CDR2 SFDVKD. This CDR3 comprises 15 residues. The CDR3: CATSEGRGGTDTQYF. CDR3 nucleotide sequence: TGTGCCACCAGTGAGGGGAGGGGGGGCACAGATACGCAGTATTTT.